This paragraph covers one T cell receptor (beta chain) sequence. The sample carries other DNA sequences with the same CDR3. The authors' processing: Estimation of nucleated cell counts was performed using reference gene primer amplification. Some clones are missing from TCRdb's copy, which holds only in-frame ones; the method was immunoSEQ multiplex PCR. V and J calls and clone size follow that table, whereas D and trimming were derived from the DNA. The repertoire includes a few hundred thousand clones, roughly 80% of them detected once, and more than 1% sits in the top ten. This entry comes from a study of blood T cell repertoires in COVID-19. Study background: The samples span acute and convalescent COVID-19 from the United States, Italy and Spain. The cDNA or gDNA used as material had been derived from T cells, B-cell-depleted T cells, or PBMCs.

The sequencing sample was made of peripheral blood. This receptor was obtained from a human donor with acute or convalescent COVID-19. The donor label of this sample is uncertain.

Written as DNA, the CDR3 is TGTGCCTGGAGTGTGCGACTCAGAGAGACCCAGTACTTC. Translated, it gives CAWSVRLRETQYF. The chain carries TRBV30 and TRBJ2-5; D gene ambiguous. This CDR3 contains 13 residues. V lost 0 bases, J lost 4 bases, and 9 bases lay in between. The V gene's germline CDR1 is GTSNPN and CDR2 SVGIG (reference sequence).